One sample yielded the 20 T cell receptor beta chains listed below, sequenced in a study of cytomegalovirus exposure and HLA in healthy donors (dated by TCRdb to about 2017). The library was generated by the immunoSEQ multiplex PCR assay. For the multiplex PCR, a mixture combining 60 forward primers for TCR Vbeta segments and 13 reverse primers for TCR Jbeta segments was used. TCRdb provides this immuneACCESS table in a form limited to in-frame rearrangements. Some clones are lacking; in checked studies, under half of them reflect an unresolved V gene, and why the rest are absent is not known. Here the sample has about 180,000 clones; around 76% occur a single time. The ten largest clones add up to about 2.5% of the sample. Specimen: PBMCs. The receptor source for this set is a woman younger than 45 in good health and CMV-seropositive.

This chain uses TRBV27 with TRBJ1-5, with D hard to call. Per germline, CDR1 MNHEY and CDR2 SMNVEV (reference sequence). This CDR3 comprises 13 residues. Trimming cost V 0 bases and J 6 bases, with 6 bases left between them. The CDR3 DNA is TGTGCCAGCAGTTTATCGAGGGTTCAGCCCCAGCATTTT. Amino acids: CASSLSRVQPQHF.

This clone turned up a few times. J is TRBJ2-6 and V is TRBV7-2; 7 bases fit TRBD1. Unmatched junction bases numbered 10, after V lost 2 bases and J lost 0 bases. Germline lookup yields CDR1 SGHTA and CDR2 FQGNSA. The CDR3 covers 19 residues. The CDR3: CASSLSGGWDSSGANVLTF. DNA for the CDR3: TGTGCCAGCAGCTTAAGCGGTGGTTGGGACAGCTCTGGGGCCAACGTCCTGACTTTC.

This chain links TRBV25-1 with TRBJ1-2, with a possible D match to TRBD1 (6 bases). V lost 4 bases and J 8 bases, leaving 14 bases between the germline ends. The CDR3 length is 13 residues. CDR1 and CDR2 (germline): MGHDK, SYGVNS. The CDR3 protein is CASSVLTGEGYTF. CDR3 sequence (DNA): TGTGCCAGCAGTGTTTTGACAGGCGAAGGCTACACCTTC.

The chain employs TRBV6-1 and TRBJ2-7; 8 bases are a match to TRBD2. The CDR3 loop spans 14 amino acids. The germline CDR1 and CDR2 sequences are MNHNS and SASEGT. The trim removed 2 bases at V and 3 bases at J, leaving 3 bases unmatched. The CDR3 sequence: CASSELRGGYEQYF. The CDR3 DNA is TGTGCCAGCAGTGAACTCCGGGGGGGCTACGAGCAGTACTTC.

The chain is built from TRBV4-3 and TRBJ2-1, with 9 positions matching TRBD2. Per germline, CDR1 LGHNA and CDR2 YSLEER. CDR3 length: 18 amino acids. With 1 base clipped from V and 4 bases from J, the junction kept 11 bases outside the gene matches. CDR3 in DNA: TGCGCCAGCAGCCAAGGGGGGGGGATGGGACTAGCTTACAATGAGCAGTTCTTC. Its translation is CASSQGGGMGLAYNEQFF.

J is TRBJ2-3 and V is TRBV7-2; a weak D match, TRBD1 (6 bases). The CDR3 loop spans 15 amino acids. Germline CDR1 is SGHTA and CDR2 is FQGNSA. Trimming cost V 5 bases and J 0 bases, with 12 bases left between them. The CDR3, as DNA: TGTGCCAGCAGCCTCTCGACAGGTAGCACAGATACGCAGTATTTT. Its protein is CASSLSTGSTDTQYF. Supplemented by reference TRBV7-2 and TRBJ2-3, the full variable domain reads GAGVSQSPSNKVTEKGKDVELRCDPISGHTALYWYRQSLGQGLEFLIYFQGNSAPDKSGLPSDRFSAERTGGSVSTLTIQRTQQEDSAVYLCASSLSTGSTDTQYFGPGTRLTVL.

The genes are TRBV5-8 and TRBJ1-5; TRBD1 agrees at 9 bases. With 6 bases clipped from V and 4 bases from J, the junction kept 8 bases outside the gene matches. Germline V gene lookup returns CDR1 SGHTS and CDR2 YDEGEE. This CDR3 spans 15 amino acids. In DNA, the CDR3 is TGTGCCAGCACCCCCTGGACAGGGGTGAATCAGCCCCAGCATTTT. It encodes CASTPWTGVNQPQHF.

The J gene is TRBJ1-1, the V gene TRBV7-3; D might be TRBD1 (6 bases). Germline V gene data show CDR1 as SGHTA and CDR2 as FQGTGA. The CDR3 covers 13 residues. The ends were cut back, 2 bases at V and 4 bases at J, with 8 bases in the middle. The CDR3 reads CASSLGQTTEAFF. Written as DNA, the CDR3 is TGTGCCAGCAGCTTAGGACAGACCACTGAAGCTTTCTTT.

V usage is TRBV2 and J usage is TRBJ2-1, with D tentatively TRBD2 (5 bases). The V gene lost 7 bases and the J gene lost 1 base, with 11 bases spanning the gap. CDR1 is SNHLY, CDR2 FYNNEI, per germline. This CDR3 comprises 14 residues. CDR3 residues: CASISGASYNEQFF. DNA for the CDR3: TGTGCCAGCATAAGCGGAGCGTCCTACAATGAGCAGTTCTTC.

The gene calls are TRBV7-9 and TRBJ2-7; a possible D gene is TRBD2 (5 bases). V dropped 0 bases and J dropped 2 bases, with 11 bases sitting between them. The CDR3 has 15 residues. Germline V gene lookup returns CDR1 SEHNR and CDR2 FQNEAQ (reference sequence). CDR3 loop: CASSLAEAVTYEQYF. CDR3 DNA: TGTGCCAGCAGCTTAGCGGAGGCAGTTACCTACGAGCAGTACTTC.

This clone appeared a single time. The chain joins TRBV5-1 to TRBJ2-7; 7 nucleotides match TRBD2. The germline CDR1 and CDR2 sequences are SGHRS and YFSETQ. Trimming removed 4 bases from V and 7 bases from J; junction bases left unmatched: 11. The CDR3 extends over 14 amino acids. This chain's CDR3 is CASSPVGGGAEQYF. The DNA of the CDR3 is TGCGCCAGCAGCCCGGTGGGGGGGGGAGCGGAGCAGTACTTC.

A remark on this clone: At one of its ends the junction is not consistent with the germline gene, which may arise from a read error. This chain uses TRBV30 with TRBJ2-3; D is perhaps TRBD1 (6 bases). Germline V gene data show CDR1 as GTSNPN and CDR2 as SVGIG (reference sequence). This CDR3 has 15 amino acids. CDR3 sequence: CAWSDGDIEKDMQYF. DNA of the CDR3: TGTGCCTGGAGTGATGGGGACATCGAGAAGGATATGCAGTATTTT.

The chain joins TRBV7-9 to TRBJ2-7; 9 positions agree with TRBD1. This CDR3 has 14 amino acids. V gave up 1 base and J gave up 4 bases; unmatched junction bases: 2. Germline CDR1 and CDR2: SEHNR and FQNEAQ (reference sequence). The CDR3 loop reads CASSLDRGRYEQYF. CDR3 nucleotides: TGTGCCAGCAGCTTAGACAGGGGGCGGTACGAGCAGTACTTC.

This clone was counted only a few times. The DNA of the CDR3 is TGTGCCAGCAGTGTCTCCCCTGGGACAGGAAGGTTCTTC. Protein sequence: CASSVSPGTGRFF. The chain couples TRBV27 to TRBJ2-1, with 8 nucleotides matching TRBD1. V gave up 5 bases and J gave up 15 bases; unmatched junction bases: 12. The CDR3 totals 13 residues. Germline CDR1 reads MNHEY; CDR2 reads SMNVEV (reference sequence).

V and J are TRBV4-3 and TRBJ2-7, with a possible D match to TRBD1 (6 bases). CDR1 is LGHNA and CDR2 is YSLEER in the germline V gene. V lost 0 bases and J lost 0, with 9 bases in between. This CDR3 has 15 amino acids. The CDR3 loop is CASSQEQGSSYEQYF. The CDR3 DNA reads as TGCGCCAGCAGCCAAGAGCAGGGGAGCTCCTACGAGCAGTACTTC.

V is TRBV10-1 and J is TRBJ2-1, with 11 bases that match TRBD2. Germline lookup yields CDR1 WNHNN and CDR2 SYGVQD (reference sequence). Losses at the gene ends were 0 bases for V and 4 bases for J; bases not matched to a gene: 5. The CDR3 has 17 residues. The CDR3 region is CASSESASGGPYNEQFF. Written as DNA, the CDR3 is TGCGCCAGCAGTGAGTCGGCTAGCGGGGGGCCTTACAATGAGCAGTTCTTC.

The chain joins TRBV7-8 to TRBJ2-5; 16 bases are a match to TRBD2. The DNA matches TRBJ2-7 better at its end, which makes the J call doubtful. This CDR3 is 17 amino acids long. CDR1 is SGHVS, CDR2 FQNEAQ, per germline. CDR3 nucleotide sequence: TGTGCCAGCAGCCCGGGACTAGCGGGGGGGCCCGGATACGAGCAGTACTTC. Amino acid sequence: CASSPGLAGGPGYEQYF.

The chain couples TRBV5-1 to TRBJ2-5; 8 bases line up with TRBD2. CDR3 length: 15 amino acids. The germline V gene has CDR1 SGHRS and CDR2 YFSETQ. With V trimmed by 3 bases and J by 5 bases, 9 bases remained unmatched. The CDR3 loop is CASSSPGTRWETQYF. The CDR3 DNA is TGCGCCAGCAGCTCCCCCGGGACTAGGTGGGAGACCCAGTACTTC.

This chain links TRBV7-2 with TRBJ2-3, with D unclear. V was trimmed by 2 bases and J by 2 bases, leaving 14 bases between them. The V gene's germline CDR1 is SGHTA and CDR2 FQGNSA. There are 16 residues in the CDR3. The CDR3 sequence: CASSLLGPVITDTQYF. The CDR3 nucleotides are TGTGCCAGCAGCTTATTGGGCCCCGTGATCACAGATACGCAGTATTTT.

This clone was seen once. This chain uses TRBV5-1 with TRBJ1-1; 8 nucleotides align to TRBD1. V was clipped by 4 bases and J by 3 bases; unmatched bases: 8. This CDR3 is built from 15 residues. Germline values: CDR1 SGHRS, CDR2 YFSETQ. The CDR3 bases are TGCGCCAGCAGCATATACAGGGGGGCGGACACTGAAGCTTTCTTT. Residues: CASSIYRGADTEAFF.